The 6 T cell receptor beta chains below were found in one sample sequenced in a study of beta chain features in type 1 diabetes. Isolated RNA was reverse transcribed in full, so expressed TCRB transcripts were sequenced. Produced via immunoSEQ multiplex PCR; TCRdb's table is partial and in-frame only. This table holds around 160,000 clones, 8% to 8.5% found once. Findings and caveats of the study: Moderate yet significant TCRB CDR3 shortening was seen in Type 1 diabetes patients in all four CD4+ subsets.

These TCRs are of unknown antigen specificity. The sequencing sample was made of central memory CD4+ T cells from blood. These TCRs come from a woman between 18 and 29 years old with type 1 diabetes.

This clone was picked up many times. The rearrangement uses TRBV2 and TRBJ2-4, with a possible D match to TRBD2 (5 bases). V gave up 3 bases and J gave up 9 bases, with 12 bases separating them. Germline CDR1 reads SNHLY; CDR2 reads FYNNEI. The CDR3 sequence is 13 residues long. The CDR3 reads CASSDVPRGIQYF. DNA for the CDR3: TGTGCCAGCAGTGACGTACCCCGGGGCATTCAGTACTTC.

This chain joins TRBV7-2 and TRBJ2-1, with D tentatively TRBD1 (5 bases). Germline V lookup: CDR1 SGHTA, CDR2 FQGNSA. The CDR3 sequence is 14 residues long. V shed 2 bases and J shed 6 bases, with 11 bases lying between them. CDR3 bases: TGTGCCAGCAGCTTAACTCAGGGCAGCAATGAGCAGTTCTTC. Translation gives CASSLTQGSNEQFF.

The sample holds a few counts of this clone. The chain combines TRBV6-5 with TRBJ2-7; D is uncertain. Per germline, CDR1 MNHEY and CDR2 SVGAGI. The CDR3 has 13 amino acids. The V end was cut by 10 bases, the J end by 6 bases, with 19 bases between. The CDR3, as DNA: TGTGCCACCTCAGACACCCCATCTGGCGAGCAGTACTTC. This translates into CATSDTPSGEQYF.

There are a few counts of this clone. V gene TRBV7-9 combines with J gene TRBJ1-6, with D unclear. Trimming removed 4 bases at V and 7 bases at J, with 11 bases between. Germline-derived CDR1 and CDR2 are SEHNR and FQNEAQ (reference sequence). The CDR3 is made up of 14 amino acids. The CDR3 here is CASSSSLSNSPLHF. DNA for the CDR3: TGTGCCAGCAGCTCCAGTCTTTCGAATTCACCCCTCCACTTT.

This CDR3 is CASSPRGEEGYTF. The CDR3 nucleotides read TGTGCCAGCTCCCCGCGGGGGGAGGAAGGCTACACCTTC. This chain links TRBV18 with TRBJ1-2; possibly TRBD1 for D (5 bases). Germline values: CDR1 KGHSH, CDR2 LQKENI. The CDR3 has 13 amino acids. Trimming removed 6 bases from V and 8 bases from J, with 16 bases in between. Supplemented by reference TRBV18 and TRBJ1-2, the full variable domain reads NAGVMQNPRHLVRRRGQEARLRCSPMKGHSHVYWYRQLPEEGLKFMVYLQKENIIDESGMPKERFSAEFPKEGPSILRIQQVVRGDSAAYFCASSPRGEEGYTFGSGTRLTVV.

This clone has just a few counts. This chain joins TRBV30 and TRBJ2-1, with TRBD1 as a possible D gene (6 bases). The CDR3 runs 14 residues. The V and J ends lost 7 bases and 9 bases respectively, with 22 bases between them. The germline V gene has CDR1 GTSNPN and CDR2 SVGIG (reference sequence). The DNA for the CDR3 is TGTGCCTCGACTCGCCAACAGGGATTGGGTGAGCAGTTCTTC. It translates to CASTRQQGLGEQFF.